This record concerns one T cell receptor (beta chain) sequence. Study processing details: Counts of nucleated cells, estimated from reference gene primer amplification, were obtained. Generated by immunoSEQ multiplex PCR, the TCRdb table keeps only in-frame clones and is missing some. The DNA gave D and trimming, while V, J and clone size come from that table. Among around 190,000 clones listed, 85% to 90% were seen once. This sample is part of a study of blood T cell repertoires in COVID-19. Turning to the study itself: The samples span acute and convalescent COVID-19 from the United States, Italy and Spain.

Germline assignment: CDR1 SGHRS and CDR2 YFSETQ. V was pared by 4 bases and J by 1 base, with 7 bases of the junction left unmatched. The CDR3 spans 16 residues. The rearrangement uses TRBV5-1 and TRBJ2-5; 10 nucleotides match TRBD1. This receptor was obtained from a human donor in a cohort sampled during active COVID-19. The sequencing input was peripheral blood. The CDR3 here is CASSRDRGPTQETQYF. CDR3 in DNA: TGCGCCAGCAGCCGGGACAGGGGACCAACCCAAGAGACCCAGTACTTC.